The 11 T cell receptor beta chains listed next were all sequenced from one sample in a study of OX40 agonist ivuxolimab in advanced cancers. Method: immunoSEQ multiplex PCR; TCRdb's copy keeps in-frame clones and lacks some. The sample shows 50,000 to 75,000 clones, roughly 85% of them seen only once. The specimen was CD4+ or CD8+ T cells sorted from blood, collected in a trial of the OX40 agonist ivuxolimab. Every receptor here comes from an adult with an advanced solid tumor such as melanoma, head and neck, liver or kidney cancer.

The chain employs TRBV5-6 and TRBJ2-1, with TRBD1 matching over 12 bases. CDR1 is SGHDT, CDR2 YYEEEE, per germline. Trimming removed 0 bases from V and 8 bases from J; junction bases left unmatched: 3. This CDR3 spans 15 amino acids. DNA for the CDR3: TGTGCCAGCAGCTTGGGGGACAGGGGGCTGGATGAGCAGTTCTTC. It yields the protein CASSLGDRGLDEQFF.

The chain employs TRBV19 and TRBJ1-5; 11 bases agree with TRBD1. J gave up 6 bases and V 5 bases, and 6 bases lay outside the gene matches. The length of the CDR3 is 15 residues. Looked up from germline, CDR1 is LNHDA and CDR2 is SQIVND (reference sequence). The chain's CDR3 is CASSAGQGGFQPQHF. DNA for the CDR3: TGTGCCAGTAGTGCGGGACAGGGGGGTTTTCAGCCCCAGCATTTT.

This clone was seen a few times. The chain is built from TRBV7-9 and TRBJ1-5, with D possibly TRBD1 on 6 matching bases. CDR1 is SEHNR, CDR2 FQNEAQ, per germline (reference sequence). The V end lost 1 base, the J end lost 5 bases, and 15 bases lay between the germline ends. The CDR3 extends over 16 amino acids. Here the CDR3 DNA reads TGTGCCAGCAGCTTAGAGGCTGCGGGACATTATCAGCCCCAGCATTTT. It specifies CASSLEAAGHYQPQHF.

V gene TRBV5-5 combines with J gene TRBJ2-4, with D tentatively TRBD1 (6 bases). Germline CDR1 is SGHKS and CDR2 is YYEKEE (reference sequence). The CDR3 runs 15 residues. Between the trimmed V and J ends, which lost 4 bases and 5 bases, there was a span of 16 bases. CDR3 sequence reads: CASSQENRAQNIQYF. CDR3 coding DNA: TGTGCCAGCAGCCAAGAAAACAGGGCCCAAAACATTCAGTACTTC.

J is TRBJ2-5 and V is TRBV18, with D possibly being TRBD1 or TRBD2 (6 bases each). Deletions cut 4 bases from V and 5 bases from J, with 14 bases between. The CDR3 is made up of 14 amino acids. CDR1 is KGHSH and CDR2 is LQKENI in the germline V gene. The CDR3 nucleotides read TGTGCCAGCTCACATTTGGGGGGCCGGGAGACCCAGTACTTC. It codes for CASSHLGGRETQYF.

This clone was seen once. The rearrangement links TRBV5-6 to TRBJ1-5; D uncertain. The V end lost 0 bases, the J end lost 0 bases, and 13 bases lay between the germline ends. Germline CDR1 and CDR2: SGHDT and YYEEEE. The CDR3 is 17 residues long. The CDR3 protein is CASSLGPATSSNQPQHF. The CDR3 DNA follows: TGTGCCAGCAGCTTGGGGCCCGCCACTTCTAGCAATCAGCCCCAGCATTTT.

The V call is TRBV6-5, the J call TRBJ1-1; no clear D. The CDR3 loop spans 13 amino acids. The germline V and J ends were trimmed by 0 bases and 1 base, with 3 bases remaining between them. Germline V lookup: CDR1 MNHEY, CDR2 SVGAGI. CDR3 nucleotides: TGTGCCAGCAGTTACTCAAAGAACACTGAAGCTTTCTTT. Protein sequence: CASSYSKNTEAFF.

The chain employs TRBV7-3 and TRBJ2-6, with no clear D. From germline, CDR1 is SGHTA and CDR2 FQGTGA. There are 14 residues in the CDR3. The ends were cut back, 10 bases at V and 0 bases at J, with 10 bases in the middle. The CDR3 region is CATTTDSGANVLTF. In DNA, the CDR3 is TGTGCCACCACCACAGACTCTGGGGCCAACGTCCTGACTTTC.

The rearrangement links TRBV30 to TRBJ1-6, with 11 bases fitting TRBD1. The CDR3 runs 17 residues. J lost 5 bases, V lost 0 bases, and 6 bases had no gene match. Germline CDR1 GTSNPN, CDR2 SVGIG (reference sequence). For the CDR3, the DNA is TGTGCCTGGAGTGTACAGGACAGGGGGCTGAATAATTCACCCCTCCACTTT. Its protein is CAWSVQDRGLNNSPLHF. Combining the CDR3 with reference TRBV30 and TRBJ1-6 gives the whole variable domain SQTIHQWPATLVQPVGSPLSLECTVEGTSNPNLYWYRQAAGRGLQLLFYSVGIGQISSEVPQNLSASRPQDRQFILSSKKLLLSDSGFYLCAWSVQDRGLNNSPLHFGNGTRLTVT.

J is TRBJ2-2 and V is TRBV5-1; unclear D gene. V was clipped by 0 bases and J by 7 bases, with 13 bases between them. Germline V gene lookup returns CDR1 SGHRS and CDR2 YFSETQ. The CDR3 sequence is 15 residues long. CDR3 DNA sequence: TGCGCCAGCAGCTTGGCCAAGGGTACCCACGGGGAGCTGTTTTTT. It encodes CASSLAKGTHGELFF.

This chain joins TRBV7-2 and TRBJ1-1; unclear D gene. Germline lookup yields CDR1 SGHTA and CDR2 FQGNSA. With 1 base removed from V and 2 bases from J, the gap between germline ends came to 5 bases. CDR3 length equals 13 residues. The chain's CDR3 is CASSLGRNTEAFF. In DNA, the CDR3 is TGTGCCAGCAGCTTAGGCAGAAACACTGAAGCTTTCTTT.